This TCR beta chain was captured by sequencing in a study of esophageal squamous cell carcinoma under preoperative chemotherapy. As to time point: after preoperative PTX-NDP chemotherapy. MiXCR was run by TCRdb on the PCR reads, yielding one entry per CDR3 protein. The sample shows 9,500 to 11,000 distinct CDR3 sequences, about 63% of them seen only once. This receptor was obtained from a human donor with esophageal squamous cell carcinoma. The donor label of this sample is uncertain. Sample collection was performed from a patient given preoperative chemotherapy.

The CDR3 protein is CASSASRLNTGKQFF. The DNA for the CDR3 is TGTGCCAGCAGCGCCTCGAGGTTGAACACCGGTAAGCAGTTTTTT. This chain uses TRBV6-4 with TRBJ2-2; no definite D call. The CDR3 sequence is 15 residues long. Looked up from germline, CDR1 is MRHNA and CDR2 is SNTAGT. Trimming removed 6 bases at V and 16 bases at J, with 27 bases between.